This T cell receptor (beta chain) derives from a study of blood T cells in healthy people across ages (dated by TCRdb to between 2014 and 2017). As for the study more broadly: In model experiments, roughly one uniquely barcoded TCR beta cDNA molecule per two T cells was captured by template switching. Age-related changes in TCR beta repertoire diversity were measured in the study by deep sequencing normalized with unique cDNA molecular identifiers. Four age groups were formed from the donors: young (average approximately 15 years), middle-aged (approximately 42), aged (around 62) and long-lived (more than 75). To avoid experimental bias, donors of different ages were distributed randomly across sequencing lanes. The study analyzed two additional independent replicas of 1 million unique cDNA reads from the same blood draw for two donors, one aged 18 to 30 and one aged 80 or older.

Systemically healthy Caucasian individuals from Russia, approximately 39 in total and aged about 6 to 90 years, were included as donors. Around 10 milliliters of peripheral blood were drawn from each donor into EDTA-treated Vacutainer tubes. PBMCs were isolated by Ficoll-Paque density-gradient centrifugation, with at least 7 million obtained per sample. Total RNA, at least 5 micrograms per sample, was extracted from PBMCs with Trizol reagent. For every donor, flow cytometry on a PBMC aliquot measured the percentage of naive CD45RAhigh/CD27high T cells. In regard to this clonotype: Its antigen remains unidentified. Base quality data are lacking; no much larger clone is found one base away.

Spanning cysteine to phenylalanine, the CDR3 consists of 13 amino acids. Of all the DNA, just the CDR3 is kept, 39 bases in frame from base 1. Here V drops 3 bases and J drops 15 bases, and the junction holds 9 bases not matched to any gene. Sequences MNHEY (CDR1) and SMNVEV (CDR2) are obtained from the germline V gene (reference sequence). General findings and caveats noted by the study authors: Observed TCR beta diversity correlated strongly with the percentage of naive T cells measured by flow cytometry. Total diversity estimates from one million sequenced T cells were considered lower bounds and underestimates. As age increased, observed TCR beta diversity per million T cells dropped in a roughly linear way, and a significant reduction was already evident by age approximately 40. Donor CMV infection status was unknown, potentially confounding age-related changes in expanded clonotypes. Compared with the aged group, more naive CD4+ T cells, fewer expanded clones and increased TCR diversity were shown by the long-lived group, suggesting age selection. Conclusive comparison of naive and antigen-experienced compartments was prevented by the profiling of bulk unsorted PBMCs.

Library preparation was by 5' RACE. A second PCR of roughly 7 to 11 cycles was performed with a sample-barcoded 5' primer and a J-beta primer mix. A template-switch 5' adaptor carrying 12 random nucleotides introduced a unique molecular identifier onto each TCR beta cDNA molecule. At least 2.5 million CDR3-containing paired-end reads were obtained from each sample. First-strand cDNA synthesis was performed from all RNA using the Mint cDNA synthesis kit, with priming by a TRBC-specific oligonucleotide. Following uracil-DNA glycosylase treatment, a first 18-cycle PCR with universal primers M1SS and BC2_uni_R was performed on all cDNA. In the original analysis: For normalization, 1 million high-quality reads, each with a distinct molecular identifier, were randomly selected from each sample. Reads sharing molecular identifiers were discarded rather than binned into consensus sequences. MiTCR, with a Q25 quality threshold and the strictest error-elimination algorithm, was used for CDR3 identification, clonotype clustering and error correction. A nonparametric unseen species model with Euler transformation was used to estimate a lower bound on total TCR beta diversity. TCRdb passed the public sequencing reads through fastp at Q25 and MiXCR, retaining productive beta sequences. Rows matching on CDR3 protein sequence are summarized as one entry with the most common DNA and genes. The authors' filters were not applied to this entry. This sample has 1.8 million or so distinct CDR3 sequences in its table, and about 39% of those were observed once. Clones ranked in the top ten supply approximately 22% of the sample.

The chain was built from TRBV27 and TRBJ2-1; 9 central nucleotides agree with TRBD2. The source material was blood. This receptor was taken from a human donor in good health. The CDR3 sequence is CASSFQSAGGRFF. In nucleotide form, the sequence is TGTGCCAGCAGTTTTCAGAGCGCGGGGGGGCGGTTCTTC.